This TCR beta chain was identified in a study of PD-1 blockade in mismatch repair-deficient tumors. Here immunoSEQ multiplex PCR was the method, and the copy in TCRdb shows in-frame clones only, minus some. Found here are around 100,000 clones, around 80% of them singletons; the top ten hold 4% to 6%. Germline V gives CDR1 MGHRA, CDR2 YSYEKL. The CDR3 covers 16 residues. J gave up 2 bases and V 2 bases, and 7 bases lay outside the gene matches. The TCR sequence derives from an adult with mismatch repair-deficient cancer. The rearrangement joins TRBV4-1 to TRBJ1-2; 8 bases match TRBD1. The specimen comprised peripheral blood, sampled approximately 60 weeks after starting pembrolizumab. As DNA, the CDR3 is TGCGCCAGCAGCCAACCTAGACAGGGGACAAACTATGGCTACACCTTC. Translation gives CASSQPRQGTNYGYTF.